This T cell receptor beta chain was sequenced for a study of monozygotic twins with cystic fibrosis. Overall study context: Library input was approximately 2.7 micrograms of fragmented DNA, with approximately 16 PCR cycles.

About this clone itself: Its antigen remains unknown.

Overall study findings and caveats: The repertoire was suggested to be naive-dominated, clonality median around 0.0093.

The CDR3 consists of 13 residues. The ends were cut back, 0 bases at V and 4 bases at J, with 4 bases in the middle. Germline lookup yields CDR1 SGHRS and CDR2 YFSETQ. Profiled with immunoSEQ multiplex PCR; TCRdb holds only in-frame clones, not every one. The sample consists of roughly 20,000 clones, 97% of them appearing once. The sequence came from a woman aged 25 to 39 with cystic fibrosis. Sequenced sample: blood. This sequence joins TRBV5-1 and TRBJ2-2; D is unclear. The CDR3 sequence is CASSLVVTGELFF. The CDR3 region has the DNA TGCGCCAGCAGCTTGGTGGTCACCGGGGAGCTGTTTTTT.